These T cell receptor beta chains were read from a single sample in a study of blood T cell repertoires in COVID-19. Produced via immunoSEQ multiplex PCR; TCRdb's table is partial and in-frame only. The sample yields tens of thousands of clones, about 80% seen once. What was sequenced was peripheral blood. These receptors all come from a man in his 70s with acute or convalescent COVID-19. CDR3s include the opening cysteine and the closing phenylalanine or tryptophan. The D gene is left open where the match is weak.

TRBV6-4	TRBJ2-3	TRBD2	CASSDSKGKLGLVGTDTQYF	TGTGCCAGCAGTGACTCGAAAGGCAAGCTGGGACTAGTTGGGACAGATACGCAGTATTTT
TRBV30	TRBJ1-6	-	CAWSAGENSPLHF	TGTGCCTGGAGTGCAGGGGAAAATTCACCCCTCCACTTT
TRBV2	TRBJ1-5	TRBD1	CASRQGYSNQPQHF	TGTGCCAGCCGACAGGGATATAGCAATCAGCCCCAGCATTTT
TRBV6-5	TRBJ1-1	-	CASSYSSRTEAFF	TGTGCCAGCAGTTACTCTAGTCGGACTGAAGCTTTCTTT
TRBV7-8	TRBJ1-2	TRBD1	CASSFTGQGNYGYTF	TGTGCCAGCAGCTTTACGGGACAGGGAAACTATGGCTACACCTTC
TRBV2	TRBJ1-5	-	CASRGREVQPQHF	TGTGCCAGCAGGGGGAGAGAGGTTCAGCCCCAGCATTTT
TRBV7-2	TRBJ2-2	TRBD1	CASSPQGASSPGELFF	TGTGCCAGCAGTCCACAGGGGGCCTCCTCGCCCGGGGAGCTGTTTTTT
TRBV24-1	TRBJ2-3	-	CATSSPGVDTQYF	TGTGCCACCAGTAGTCCCGGGGTGGATACGCAGTATTTT
TRBV11-2	TRBJ2-7	-	CASSPGAGATYEQYF	TGTGCCAGCAGCCCAGGGGCGGGGGCCACCTACGAGCAGTACTTC
TRBV28	TRBJ1-1	-	CASSLEGLGNTEAFF	TGTGCCAGCAGTTTAGAGGGCCTCGGGAACACTGAAGCTTTCTTT
TRBV4-3	TRBJ1-1	-	CASSQLAGDIDTEAFF	TGCGCCAGCAGCCAACTCGCCGGGGACATAGACACTGAAGCTTTCTTT
TRBV5-1	TRBJ2-1	-	CASGGPPDEQFF	TGCGCCTCAGGAGGGCCGCCGGATGAGCAGTTCTTC
TRBV19	TRBJ2-3	TRBD2	CASSNIGLAGWYF	TGTGCCAGTAGTAACATCGGACTAGCGGGATGGTATTTT